The rows below give T cell receptor beta chains drawn from one sample of a study of blood T cell repertoires in COVID-19. Method: immunoSEQ multiplex PCR; TCRdb's copy keeps in-frame clones and lacks some. The sample has 300,000 to 450,000 clones, around 89% seen once. Material for sequencing was PBMCs or T cells enriched from blood (not recorded which). These receptors all stem from a man aged 18 to 30 who had recovered from COVID-19. Both conserved end residues are part of each CDR3. The D gene is left open where the match is weak. Where a row states a size, it is once, few, many or the class of an expanded clone; other rows omit it.

.	TRBJ2-3	TRBV7-8	TRBD2	CASSTVSGRAGDAQYF	TGTGCCAGCAGCACAGTTAGCGGGAGGGCCGGAGATGCGCAGTATTTT
few	TRBJ1-5	TRBV19	.	CASYSGHSGGQPQHF	TGTGCCAGTTACTCCGGACACTCCGGAGGGCAGCCCCAGCATTTT
.	TRBJ1-1	TRBV6-5	TRBD1	CASRAQGQGNTEAFF	TGTGCCAGCAGGGCACAGGGACAGGGGAACACTGAAGCTTTCTTT
.	TRBJ2-3	TRBV18	.	CASSTMRADTDTQYF	TGTGCCAGCTCAACTATGAGGGCAGACACAGATACGCAGTATTTT
once	TRBJ1-6	TRBV5-4	TRBD1	CASSIRDRGRSPLHF	TGTGCCAGCAGCATCCGGGACAGGGGTCGTTCACCCCTCCACTTT
.	TRBJ1-2	TRBV3-1/TRBV3-2	TRBD1	CASSHSQGSYGYTF	TGTGCCAGCAGCCATTCACAGGGGAGCTATGGCTACACCTTC
few	TRBJ1-2	TRBV29-1	.	CSVTAQDSSNYGYTF	TGCAGCGTCACGGCTCAGGACAGCTCTAACTATGGCTACACCTTC
.	TRBJ2-2	TRBV9	TRBD2	CASSVPSGSSTGELFF	TGTGCCAGCAGCGTGCCTAGCGGGAGTTCCACCGGGGAGCTGTTTTTT
.	TRBJ1-5	TRBV6-5	.	CASSLQVLQPQHF	TGTGCCAGCAGTTTACAGGTTCTTCAGCCCCAGCATTTT
.	TRBJ2-6	TRBV3-1/TRBV3-2	TRBD1	CASSKKRDRGTGANVLTF	TGTGCCAGCAGCAAAAAGCGGGACAGGGGAACCGGGGCCAACGTCCTGACTTTC
.	TRBJ2-6	TRBV19	TRBD1	CASSTVFPGQGLAGANVLTF	TGTGCCAGTAGTACCGTTTTCCCGGGACAGGGTCTGGCTGGGGCCAACGTCCTGACTTTC
.	TRBJ2-7	TRBV7-2	.	CASSLGAGTYYEQYF	TGTGCCAGCAGCTTAGGGGCGGGCACTTACTACGAGCAGTACTTC
.	TRBJ1-1	TRBV28	.	CASSPATGGRTEAFF	TGTGCCAGCAGTCCCGCGACCGGCGGGAGGACTGAAGCTTTCTTT
.	TRBJ1-5	TRBV4-3	TRBD1	CASSQGTGNQPQHF	TGCGCCAGCAGCCAAGGGACAGGGAATCAGCCCCAGCATTTT
few	TRBJ1-5	TRBV7-9	.	CASSLGPGFNQPQHF	TGTGCCAGCAGCTTAGGGCCGGGATTCAATCAGCCCCAGCATTTT
once	TRBJ2-7	TRBV12-5	.	CASGTGSRAAWLYEQYF	TGTGCTAGTGGGACTGGATCCAGGGCCGCCTGGCTCTACGAGCAGTACTTC
.	TRBJ1-1	TRBV2	TRBD1	CASSGQAGNTEAFF	TGTGCCAGCAGCGGACAGGCCGGGAACACTGAAGCTTTCTTT
.	TRBJ2-1	TRBV28	.	CASSLGGQKQGEQFF	TGTGCCAGCAGTTTAGGTGGACAGAAACAGGGTGAGCAGTTCTTC
.	TRBJ2-2	TRBV2	TRBD2	CASSLRTSGTGELFF	TGTGCCAGCAGTTTGAGGACTAGCGGTACCGGGGAGCTGTTTTTT
once	TRBJ2-1	TRBV4-1	.	CASSQVPGDEQFF	TGCGCCAGCAGCCAAGTACCGGGAGATGAGCAGTTCTTC
.	TRBJ1-2	TRBV2	TRBD1	CASSGTGYGYTF	TGTGCCAGCAGCGGGACAGGGTATGGCTACACCTTC
.	TRBJ1-4	TRBV5-8	.	CASSLEAVNPGEKLFF	TGTGCCAGCAGCTTGGAGGCCGTCAACCCGGGGGAAAAACTGTTTTTT
.	TRBJ1-2	TRBV2	TRBD1	CASRGTGLGGYTF	TGTGCCAGCAGGGGGACAGGGCTCGGGGGCTACACCTTC
.	TRBJ1-1	TRBV25-1	.	CASSGVQGGRGTEAFF	TGTGCCAGCAGTGGGGTGCAGGGAGGGAGAGGCACTGAAGCTTTCTTT